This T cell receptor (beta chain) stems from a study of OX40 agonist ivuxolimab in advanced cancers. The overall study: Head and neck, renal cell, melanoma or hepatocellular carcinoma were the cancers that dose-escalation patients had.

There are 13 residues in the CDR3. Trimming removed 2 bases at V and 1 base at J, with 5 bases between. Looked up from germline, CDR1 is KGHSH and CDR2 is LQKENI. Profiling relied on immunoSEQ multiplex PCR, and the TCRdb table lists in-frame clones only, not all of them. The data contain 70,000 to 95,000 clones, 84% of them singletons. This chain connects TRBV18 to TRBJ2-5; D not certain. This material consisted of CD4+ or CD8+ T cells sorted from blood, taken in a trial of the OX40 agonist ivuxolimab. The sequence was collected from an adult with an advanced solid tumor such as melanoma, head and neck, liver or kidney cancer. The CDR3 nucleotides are TGTGCCAGCTCACCAGTAACCCAAGAGACCCAGTACTTC. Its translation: CASSPVTQETQYF.